These 27 T cell receptor beta chains were all obtained from the same sample, sequenced in a study of T cell repertoires in cytomegalovirus infection (dated by TCRdb to between 2017 and 2020). Instrument on record: Illumina HiSeq 1500. TCRdb reanalyzed the raw reads on its own, using fastp at Q25 for trimming and MiXCR for clone calling, and kept in-frame beta chains. Each CDR3 protein gets just one entry, which takes the most common genes and DNA from the rows behind it. The sample table records 300,000 or so distinct CDR3 sequences; 8% to 10% of these occur just once. The leading ten clones occupy 2% to 3% of the sample. The sequencing input was PBMCs. Receptors were obtained from a human donor in good health (CMV status not recorded). Some clones in this sample may be carry-over from other donors' samples.

The rearrangement joins TRBV3-1 to TRBJ2-1; possibly TRBD2 for D (5 bases). With 4 bases removed from V and 6 bases from J, the gap between germline ends came to 22 bases. CDR1 is LGHDT and CDR2 is YNNKEL in the germline V gene (reference sequence). This CDR3 has 17 amino acids. CDR3 sequence: CASSPYRLAPKGNEQFF. Written as DNA, the CDR3 is TGTGCCAGCAGCCCTTATCGCCTAGCCCCAAAGGGCAATGAGCAGTTCTTC.

This clonotype was counted at least ten times. V usage is TRBV28 and J usage is TRBJ2-7; 8 nucleotides agree with TRBD2. The CDR3 length is 17 residues. The germline V gene encodes CDR1 MDHEN and CDR2 SYDVKM. J was trimmed by 2 bases and V by 5 bases; bases with no gene match: 14. The CDR3 DNA sequence: TGTGCCAGCAGTCCCATGGCCGGGACTAGAGTTCCCTACGAGCAGTACGTC. It encodes CASSPMAGTRVPYEQYV.

The chain joins TRBV5-1 to TRBJ2-1, with a weak D call TRBD2 (5 bases). CDR3 size: 14 residues. Germline values: CDR1 SGHRS, CDR2 YFSETQ. V was pared by 0 bases and J by 8 bases, with 12 bases between. The CDR3 DNA is TGCGCCAGCAGCTTGGCTTCTAGCAAGTATGAGCAGTTCTTC. It translates to CASSLASSKYEQFF.

This clonotype was picked up a small number of times. The CDR3 protein is CASSHNNYGYTF. CDR3 DNA sequence: TGTGCCAGCTCACACAATAACTATGGCTACACCTTC. This chain uses TRBV18 with TRBJ1-2, with D hard to call. This CDR3 is 12 amino acids long. The germline V and J ends were trimmed by 4 bases and 1 base, with 4 bases remaining between them. Germline CDR1 is KGHSH and CDR2 is LQKENI.

This clonotype appeared many times. This rearrangement joins TRBV20-1 to TRBJ1-1; perhaps TRBD1 as D (5 bases). V was shortened by 0 bases and J by 6 bases, with 11 bases between the two germline ends. CDR3 length: 13 amino acids. Germline V CDR1 and CDR2: DFQATT, SNEGSKA (reference sequence). The CDR3 spells CSARETVIPEAFF. The CDR3 DNA reads TGCAGTGCTAGAGAGACAGTGATACCTGAAGCTTTCTTT.

This clonotype was detected ten times or more. The chain has TRBV28 and TRBJ1-3, with a weak D call TRBD1 (6 bases). The ends were cut back, 5 bases at V and 7 bases at J, with 18 bases in the middle. This CDR3 is built from 15 residues. Germline values: CDR1 MDHEN, CDR2 SYDVKM. The CDR3 bases are TGTGCCAGCAGTCCACTAACACAGGGTGGGAACACCATATATTTT. Translated: CASSPLTQGGNTIYF.

This clonotype was counted between two and nine times. The V and J genes are TRBV28 and TRBJ2-2; D may be TRBD2 (5 bases). With 4 bases removed from V and 2 bases from J, the gap between germline ends came to 14 bases. The CDR3 length is 16 residues. In germline, CDR1 is MDHEN, CDR2 SYDVKM. The CDR3 DNA follows: TGTGCCAGCAGTTACAATCGGGGAATTAACACCGGGGAGCTGTTTTTT. Its protein is CASSYNRGINTGELFF.

Points on this clonotype: A read error is possible here, since a much larger clone lies one base away. V is TRBV7-3 and J is TRBJ2-2; D is possibly TRBD1 or TRBD2 (5 bases each). Looked up from germline, CDR1 is SGHTA and CDR2 is FQGTGA. Trimming pared 5 bases from V and 4 bases from J, leaving 17 bases between. The CDR3 covers 16 residues. The CDR3 bases are TGTGCCAGCAGCCGGGACCACGAACACCCCACCGGGGAGCTGTTTTTT. It codes for CASSRDHEHPTGELFF.

Concerning this clonotype itself: A much larger clone lies a single base off, so this may be a read error. The chain employs TRBV7-9 and TRBJ2-2, with 9 bases fitting TRBD2. CDR1 is SEHNR and CDR2 is FQNEAQ in the germline V gene (reference sequence). CDR3 size: 16 residues. In DNA, the CDR3 is TGTGCCGGCAGCTTACTAGCGGGCCTGGAGGCCGGGGAGCTGTTTTTT. Protein sequence: CAGSLLAGLEAGELFF.

This clonotype was counted at least ten times. This chain links TRBV20-1 with TRBJ1-1; 7 bases are a match to TRBD1. Germline V gene data show CDR1 as DFQATT and CDR2 as SNEGSKA (reference sequence). The CDR3 extends over 17 amino acids. V shed 1 base and J 1 base; nucleotides not matched to a gene: 12. In nucleotides, the CDR3 is TGCAGTGCTAGAGTAGGACAGGAAGGCCTCAGGAACACTGAAGCTTTCTTT. Residues: CSARVGQEGLRNTEAFF.

There are many counts of this clonotype. J is TRBJ1-6 and V is TRBV6-2 or TRBV6-3, with no clear D. This CDR3 comprises 15 residues. Germline V gives CDR1 MNHEY, CDR2 SVGEGT. V was cut by 0 bases and J by 5 bases, with 8 bases left in between. The CDR3 nucleotides are TGTGCCAGCAGTTACTCTTCGCACGATAATTCACCCCTCCACTTT. Amino acid sequence: CASSYSSHDNSPLHF.

This clonotype occurred a few times. The chain recombines TRBV20-1 with TRBJ2-6; 7 nucleotides agree with TRBD2. This CDR3 has 14 amino acids. The V gene's germline CDR1 is DFQATT and CDR2 SNEGSKA (reference sequence). V was pared by 5 bases and J by 3 bases, with 4 bases of the junction left unmatched. Written as DNA, the CDR3 is TGCAGTGCTCCCTGGACTAGTGGGGCCAACGTCCTGACTTTC. Encoded protein: CSAPWTSGANVLTF.

This clonotype came up many times. The V gene is TRBV7-9, the J gene TRBJ1-2, with TRBD1 matching 7 bases. This CDR3 is built from 13 residues. Germline lookup yields CDR1 SEHNR and CDR2 FQNEAQ (reference sequence). After removal of 4 bases from V and 5 bases from J, the junction contained 4 bases not matched to a gene. CDR3 coding DNA: TGTGCCAGCAGCTCCAGGGGGACATATGGCTACACCTTC. Its protein product is CASSSRGTYGYTF.

The chain employs TRBV10-1 and TRBJ2-7; 8 bases map to TRBD2. The V gene's germline CDR1 is WNHNN and CDR2 SYGVQD (reference sequence). There are 16 residues in the CDR3. J lost 5 bases, V lost 0 bases, and 9 bases had no gene match. CDR3 in DNA: TGCGCCAGCAGTGAGTCGGGAGGGACTAGAAGAGACGAGCAGTACTTC. This translates into CASSESGGTRRDEQYF.

The table lists this clonotype with a few counts. This chain connects TRBV5-1 to TRBJ2-7; D gene ambiguous. CDR1 is SGHRS and CDR2 is YFSETQ in the germline V gene. V lost 0 bases to trimming and J lost 2 bases, with 9 bases between them. The CDR3 covers 14 residues. The CDR3 sequence is CASSLVVFPYEQYF. CDR3 bases: TGCGCCAGCAGCTTGGTTGTCTTCCCCTACGAGCAGTACTTC.

The table lists this clonotype with many counts. The CDR3 protein is CASRQGSGDTQYF. The CDR3 nucleotides read TGTGCCAGCAGGCAGGGGAGTGGAGATACGCAGTATTTT. The rearrangement uses TRBV7-2 and TRBJ2-3; D perhaps matches TRBD1 (6 bases). In germline, CDR1 is SGHTA, CDR2 FQGNSA. The CDR3 sequence is 13 residues long. V shed 6 bases and J shed 5 bases, with 12 bases lying between them.

This clonotype was observed many times. The J gene is TRBJ1-2, the V gene TRBV20-1; 10 positions match TRBD1. CDR3 length: 14 amino acids. Germline V CDR1 and CDR2: DFQATT, SNEGSKA (reference sequence). V trimming: 5 bases; J trimming: 7 bases; junction bases outside the gene matches: 10. The CDR3 here is CSAGSRDRGIGYTF. The CDR3 DNA sequence: TGCAGTGCTGGCTCCCGGGACAGGGGCATTGGCTACACCTTC.

CDR3 residues: CASSFGQGRHEQYF. In DNA form, the CDR3 reads TGTGCCAGCAGTTTTGGACAGGGGCGACATGAGCAGTACTTC. The genes are TRBV6-5 and TRBJ2-7; TRBD1 agrees at 9 bases. The V gene's germline CDR1 is MNHEY and CDR2 SVGAGI. J was trimmed by 7 bases and V by 4 bases; bases with no gene match: 8. The CDR3 loop spans 14 amino acids.

This clonotype is a singleton in its sample. The chain uses TRBV20-1 and TRBJ2-5; D might be TRBD2 (7 bases). The CDR3 covers 15 residues. V lost 1 base to trimming and J lost 5 bases, with 17 bases between them. CDR1 is DFQATT, CDR2 SNEGSKA, per germline (reference sequence). CDR3 sequence (DNA): TGCAGTGCTAGAGGGGGGGGGGGGGGCGGGGAGACCCAGTACTTC. Translated, it gives CSARGGGGGGETQYF.

This clonotype has ten or more counts. The chain recombines TRBV25-1 with TRBJ2-3; 9 bases match TRBD1. Trimming took 5 bases from V and 7 from J; bases not matched to a gene: 10. CDR1 is MGHDK and CDR2 is SYGVNS in the germline V gene. The CDR3 runs 15 residues. The chain's CDR3 is CASSQRDREKNTQYF. CDR3 DNA sequence: TGTGCCAGCAGTCAAAGGGACAGGGAAAAGAATACGCAGTATTTT.

This clonotype has a count of ten or more. This rearrangement joins TRBV20-1 to TRBJ2-7, with D perhaps matching TRBD1 (6 bases). The germline V gene has CDR1 DFQATT and CDR2 SNEGSKA (reference sequence). CDR3 length: 11 residues. Trimming cost V 6 bases and J 4 bases, with 10 bases left between them. CDR3 coding DNA: TGCAGTGCCCGGGACAAATACGAGCAGTACTTC. This encodes CSARDKYEQYF.

This clonotype showed up many times. The J gene is TRBJ2-2, the V gene TRBV28; D is unresolved. Trimming removed 7 bases at V and 0 bases at J, with 18 bases between. CDR1 MDHEN and CDR2 SYDVKM come from the germline V gene. This CDR3 spans 17 amino acids. CDR3 coding DNA: TGTGCCAGCAACCTGGGATCCCTTACCGCGAACACCGGGGAGCTGTTTTTT. Translating it yields CASNLGSLTANTGELFF.

V gene TRBV30 combines with J gene TRBJ2-7; D ambiguous. The V gene lost 2 bases and the J gene lost 3 bases, with 11 bases spanning the gap. Looked up from germline, CDR1 is GTSNPN and CDR2 is SVGIG (reference sequence). The CDR3 is 13 residues long. As DNA, the CDR3 is TGTGCCTGGAGTCTTGGACGGAACTACGAGCAGTACTTC. Its translation: CAWSLGRNYEQYF.

This clonotype was picked up many times. The rearrangement links TRBV12-5 to TRBJ2-2; TRBD1 agrees at 7 bases. This CDR3 comprises 15 residues. In germline, CDR1 is LGHNT, CDR2 FRNRAP. With V trimmed by 1 base and J by 2 bases, 1 base remained unmatched. The CDR3 DNA reads as TGTGCTAGTGGTTTGGACAGGGGTAACACCGGGGAGCTGTTTTTT. Encoded protein: CASGLDRGNTGELFF.

This clonotype was recorded many times. This chain connects TRBV15 to TRBJ2-1, with D maybe TRBD2 (6 bases). The germline V and J ends were trimmed by 0 bases and 4 bases, with 13 bases remaining between them. Per germline, CDR1 LNHNV and CDR2 YYDKDF (reference sequence). The CDR3 runs 16 residues. The chain's CDR3 is CATSRELRGTYNEQFF. The DNA of the CDR3 is TGTGCCACCAGCAGAGAACTCCGGGGGACGTACAATGAGCAGTTCTTC.

The table lists this clonotype with a few counts. The chain is built from TRBV20-1 and TRBJ2-1; 10 bases agree with TRBD1. J lost 9 bases, V lost 6 bases, and 17 bases had no gene match. Germline V CDR1 and CDR2: DFQATT, SNEGSKA (reference sequence). The CDR3 has 16 amino acids. The CDR3 DNA reads TGCAGTGCCATAGGATGGGACAGGGGTCTGGCGGGTGAGCAGTTCTTC. Its translation is CSAIGWDRGLAGEQFF.

The chain carries TRBV29-1 and TRBJ2-2; D perhaps matches TRBD1 (5 bases). Trimming cost V 4 bases and J 2 bases, with 8 bases left between them. The germline V gene has CDR1 SQVTM and CDR2 ANQGSEA. The CDR3 runs to 13 residues. CDR3 protein: CSVADTNTGELFF. The CDR3 coding sequence is TGCAGCGTTGCGGACACCAACACCGGGGAGCTGTTTTTT.